This T cell receptor (beta chain) was profiled in a study of blood T cell repertoires in COVID-19. Study summary: Both acute and convalescent COVID-19 samples were obtained from the United States, Italy and Spain.

Living in about two dozen US areas, the participants were between roughly 18 and 90 years of age. Cohort placement rested on clinical history that participants reported themselves. Two negative PCRs, clearance, or symptom resolution had been documented for recovered Cohort 3 donors. TCRdb keeps only in-frame clones here, not all; method: immunoSEQ multiplex PCR. The sample shows under 200,000 clones, over 70% of them seen only once. CDR1 SGHTA and CDR2 FQGNSA come from the germline V gene. The CDR3 spans 18 residues. V lost 3 bases and J lost 6; bases outside the gene matches: 9. The sample comprised PBMCs or T cells enriched from blood (not recorded which). The TCR was taken from a woman aged 60 to 75 who had recovered from COVID-19. The chain links TRBV7-2 to TRBJ2-3, with 16 bases lining up with TRBD2. CDR3 bases: TGTGCCAGCAGCTTCGGCGGGACTAGCGGGGGGGCATCGGATACGCAGTATTTT. This encodes CASSFGGTSGGASDTQYF.